The rows below give T cell receptor beta chains drawn from one sample of a study of blood T cell repertoires in COVID-19. TCRdb keeps only in-frame clones here, not all; method: immunoSEQ multiplex PCR. The table has more than 300,000 clones, 88% seen once. Sequenced input: peripheral blood. These receptors were collected from a woman in her 30s with COVID-19, enrolled during active disease. Each CDR3 is given with its conserved first and last residue. D genes are given only for firm matches. Clone sizes are given selectively: once, few, many, or a class where the clone is expanded.

size	D	V	J	DNA	CDR3
once	.	TRBV7-9	TRBJ1-2	TGTGCCAGCAGCCCTTGGACAGCTGGCTACACCTTC	CASSPWTAGYTF
.	.	TRBV10-3	TRBJ2-5	TGTGCCATCAGCGAGTATGGGGGGATAAAAGAGACCCAGTACTTC	CAISEYGGIKETQYF
once	TRBD1	TRBV6-5	TRBJ1-2	TGTGCCACCCAGGACAGGGAAAGTTATTGCTACACCTTC	CATQDRESYCYTF
.	TRBD2	TRBV10-2	TRBJ2-5	TGCGCCAGCAGTGAGGGGGTAGCGGGGGGCCAAGAGACCCAGTACTTC	CASSEGVAGGQETQYF
few	.	TRBV5-1	TRBJ1-2	TGCGCCAGCAGCTTAGAACAAGGACAGAACTATGGCTACACCTTC	CASSLEQGQNYGYTF
.	TRBD2	TRBV27	TRBJ2-3	TGTGCCAGCAGTTTAAAGCGGGGATTCACAGATACGCAGTATTTT	CASSLKRGFTDTQYF
.	.	TRBV21-1	TRBJ1-5	TGTGCCAGCACCGCGACCGGAGGTCAGCCCCAGCATTTT	CASTATGGQPQHF
.	TRBD2	TRBV7-9	TRBJ2-1	TGTGCCAGCACCACCCAAGCGGGGGAGACATACAATGAGCAGTTCTTC	CASTTQAGETYNEQFF
.	.	TRBV4-2	TRBJ2-7	TGTGCCAGCAGCCAAGCGGCAGCGGTCTACGAGCAGTACTTC	CASSQAAAVYEQYF
once	.	TRBV2	TRBJ1-2	TGTGCCAGCAGAGGTGACACCTTCTATGGCTACACCTTC	CASRGDTFYGYTF
.	TRBD1	TRBV18	TRBJ2-1	TGTGCCAGCTCACCGGGACAGGGGTACAATGAGCAGTTCTTC	CASSPGQGYNEQFF
once	.	TRBV28	TRBJ1-2	TGTGCCAGTACAACCCGACGGAGCTATGGCTACACCTTC	CASTTRRSYGYTF
.	TRBD1	TRBV6-5	TRBJ1-2	TGTGCCAGCAGTTACTCGGCGACAGGGTACTATGGCTACACCTTC	CASSYSATGYYGYTF
.	.	TRBV6-5	TRBJ1-6	TGTGCCAGCAGCACTCTGCAATCACCCCTCCACTTT	CASSTLQSPLHF
.	TRBD1	TRBV19	TRBJ2-1	TGTGCCAGTACCCCGGGACAGGGTGCTAATGAGCAGTTCTTC	CASTPGQGANEQFF
.	.	TRBV29-1	TRBJ1-2	TGCAGCGTTGATACTGGTGACTATGGCTACACCTTC	CSVDTGDYGYTF
.	.	TRBV19	TRBJ1-1	TGTGCCAGTAAAGGACTCTCGACCGGAGGGACTGAAGCTTTCTTT	CASKGLSTGGTEAFF
.	TRBD1	TRBV5-1	TRBJ2-4	TGCGCCAGCAGCATGGGACAGGGAGCCAAAAACATTCAGTACTTC	CASSMGQGAKNIQYF
.	.	TRBV4-2	TRBJ1-2	TGTGCCAGCAGCCAAGTGGAGGGGCACTATGGCTACACCTTC	CASSQVEGHYGYTF
.	TRBD1	TRBV2	TRBJ1-6	TGTGCCAGCAGAGAGGACAGGGCCTATAATTCACCCCTCCACTTT	CASREDRAYNSPLHF
once	.	TRBV2	TRBJ1-1	TGTGCCAGCAGACCCTCATCGGGGGTGAGAAACACTGAAGCTTTCTTT	CASRPSSGVRNTEAFF
.	TRBD1	TRBV11-3	TRBJ2-7	TGTGCCAGCAGCCCTAGGGGGCGGGAGCAGTACTTC	CASSPRGREQYF
.	TRBD1	TRBV5-4	TRBJ2-7	TGTGCCAGCAGCTTTTTTTTGCTTAACCCAGGGGGAGAGTACTTC	CASSFFLLNPGGEYF
.	.	TRBV2	TRBJ1-4	TGTGCCAGCAGTCCCGGGTCTGAAAAACTGTTTTTT	CASSPGSEKLFF
few	TRBD1	TRBV5-4	TRBJ1-2	TGTGCCAGCACCTTAGGGACAGGGGTTGGCTACACCTTC	CASTLGTGVGYTF
.	.	TRBV13	TRBJ2-5	TGTGCCAGCAGTCCTGAAACAGGGCGAGAGACCCAGTACTTC	CASSPETGRETQYF
.	.	TRBV5-4	TRBJ1-3	TGTGCCAGCAGCTCCCAGGGGCCGGGCGGAAACACCATATATTTT	CASSSQGPGGNTIYF
.	TRBD1	TRBV30	TRBJ1-6	TGTGCCTGGACTACAGGGGATTTTTATAATTCACCCCTCCACTTT	CAWTTGDFYNSPLHF
.	TRBD1	TRBV5-4	TRBJ1-2	TGTGCCAGCAGACGAGGACAGGGCTATGGCTACACCTTC	CASRRGQGYGYTF
.	TRBD2	TRBV11-3	TRBJ2-1	TGTGCCAGCAGCGCACTAGCGGGGCGAGTCTTGTACAATGAGCAGTTCTTC	CASSALAGRVLYNEQFF
.	.	TRBV6-2/TRBV6-3	TRBJ1-5	TGTGCCAGCAGTTACAGCGGCGCCCTAGGGCCCCAGCATTTT	CASSYSGALGPQHF
.	TRBD2	TRBV5-1	TRBJ2-5	TGCGCCAGCAGCTTGCTAGCGGGGGAACAAGAGACCCAGTACTTC	CASSLLAGEQETQYF
.	.	TRBV5-6	TRBJ1-5	TGTGCCAGCAGCCGGGAGGGGTGGGTTCCCGATCAGCCCCAGCATTTT	CASSREGWVPDQPQHF
.	.	TRBV6-5	TRBJ1-5	TGTGCCAGCGCCAGGGTATCGAATAGCAATCAGCCCCAGCATTTT	CASARVSNSNQPQHF
.	TRBD1	TRBV19	TRBJ1-2	TGTGCCAGTAGTGCGGGACAGTGGGTCAACTATGGCTACACCTTC	CASSAGQWVNYGYTF
.	.	TRBV2	TRBJ2-2	TGTGCCAGCAGAACGGACAGTGCGAACACCGGGGAGCTGTTTTTT	CASRTDSANTGELFF
.	TRBD1	TRBV9	TRBJ1-4	TGTGCCAGCAGCGTAGTGGTTGGTTGGGCAGGGGGTGAAAAACTGTTTTTT	CASSVVVGWAGGEKLFF
.	.	TRBV15	TRBJ1-3	TGTGCCACCAGCAGAGACAGCTCTGGAAACACCATATATTTT	CATSRDSSGNTIYF
.	.	TRBV2	TRBJ2-2	TGTGCCAGCCTCGGGGGGCGGACCGGGGAGCTGTTTTTT	CASLGGRTGELFF
.	.	TRBV30	TRBJ1-5	TGTGCCTGGAGTGACGGGGTGAGCAATCAGCCCCAGCATTTT	CAWSDGVSNQPQHF
.	.	TRBV12-5	TRBJ2-2	TGTGCTAGTGGTTGGGGGGAGGAGCTGTTTTTT	CASGWGEELFF
.	TRBD1	TRBV28	TRBJ2-1	TGTGCCAGCAGTTTGGGGCCCGGACAGGATGTGCTCAATGAGCAGTTCTTC	CASSLGPGQDVLNEQFF
.	.	TRBV7-9	TRBJ2-2	TGTGCCAGCAGCTCGTCCGGGGCGAACACCGGGGAGCTGTTTTTT	CASSSSGANTGELFF
few	TRBD1	TRBV19	TRBJ2-2	TGTGCCAGTAGTAACGGGGACAGAGCCACCGGGGAGCTGTTTTTT	CASSNGDRATGELFF
.	TRBD1	TRBV9	TRBJ1-5	TGTGCCAGCAGCCTGACAGGGATCCATCAGCCCCAGCATTTT	CASSLTGIHQPQHF
.	TRBD2	TRBV15	TRBJ2-3	TGTGCCACCAGCCCGGGGGGTTCTTCCACAGATACGCAGTATTTT	CATSPGGSSTDTQYF
.	.	TRBV18	TRBJ1-5	TGTGCCAGCTCATCAGGGCTTGGCAATCAGCCCCAGCATTTT	CASSSGLGNQPQHF
.	.	TRBV7-2	TRBJ1-5	TGTGCCAGCAGCTTACGGACAGATCTCAATCAGCCCCAGCATTTT	CASSLRTDLNQPQHF
.	.	TRBV9	TRBJ2-3	TGTGCCAGCAGCGTAGGTCCGGGCACAGATACGCAGTATTTT	CASSVGPGTDTQYF
once	TRBD2	TRBV5-4	TRBJ2-2	TGTGCCAGCAGCTTGGGGCGGGGGTTCGGGGAGCTGTTTTTT	CASSLGRGFGELFF